What follows describes a single T cell receptor (beta chain). Its antigen remains unidentified. The data were taken from a study of OX40 agonist ivuxolimab in advanced cancers. The study, taken as a whole, reports: Mean expanded clone counts were higher in CD8+ than CD4+ T cells.

Method: immunoSEQ multiplex PCR; TCRdb's copy keeps in-frame clones and lacks some. The repertoire holds tens of thousands of clones, with 80% as singletons. Sampling of blood occurred at baseline, cycle 4 day 1, and cycle 7 day 1. The sample was CD4+ or CD8+ T cells sorted from blood, taken in a trial of the OX40 agonist ivuxolimab. This clonotype originated in an adult with an advanced solid tumor such as melanoma, head and neck, liver or kidney cancer.

CDR3 nucleotides: TGTGCTAGTGGTCCCGACAGGGGGCCGAGCAATCAGCCCCAGCATTTT. It is translated as CASGPDRGPSNQPQHF. The chain has TRBV12-5 and TRBJ1-5, with 10 bases lining up with TRBD1. V was clipped by 5 bases and J by 1 base; unmatched bases: 5. The CDR3 is made up of 16 amino acids. Germline CDR1 reads LGHNT; CDR2 reads FRNRAP. Full variable domain (outside the CDR3, taken from reference TRBV12-5 and TRBJ1-5): DARVTQTPRHKVTEMGQEVTMRCQPILGHNTVFWYRQTMMQGLELLAYFRNRAPLDDSGMPKDRFSAEMPDATLATLKIQPSEPRDSAVYFCASGPDRGPSNQPQHFGDGTRLSIL.